These 26 T cell receptor beta chains share one sample of origin, sequenced in a study of cytomegalovirus exposure and HLA in healthy donors. With 60 Vbeta and 13 Jbeta primers, the PCR was carried out. Assay used: immunoSEQ multiplex PCR; TCRdb lists only in-frame clones, some missing. This table holds about 150,000 clones, around three quarters found once. The sample taken for sequencing was PBMCs. The receptors stem from a woman between 40 and 50 years old in good health and CMV-seronegative.

The chain joins TRBV27 to TRBJ1-1, with D maybe TRBD1 (6 bases). Germline V gives CDR1 MNHEY, CDR2 SMNVEV (reference sequence). Trimming took 8 bases from V and 2 from J, leaving 15 bases between them. The CDR3 is 14 residues long. As DNA, the CDR3 is TGTGCCAGCCAGACTGGGACAAGAAACACTGAAGCTTTCTTT. Amino acid sequence: CASQTGTRNTEAFF.

Details on this clone: One junction end disagrees with the germline gene, perhaps due to a read error. V and J are TRBV2 and TRBJ1-1; TRBD1 matches 7 bases. The CDR3 totals 13 residues. The germline V gene has CDR1 SNHLY and CDR2 FYNNEI. CDR3 DNA: TGTGTCAGCAGTGAAGAAGACAGGGTGGGATCTTTCTTT. It yields the protein CVSSEEDRVGSFF. Complete variable domain (other parts from reference TRBV2 and TRBJ1-1): EPEVTQTPSHQVTQMGQEVILRCVPISNHLYFYWYRQILGQKVEFLVSFYNNEISEKSEIFDDQFSVERPDGSNFTLKIRSTKLEDSAMYFCVSSEEDRVGSFFGQGTRLTVV.

The chain links TRBV7-2 to TRBJ2-4, with TRBD1 identical over 7 bases. CDR1 SGHTA and CDR2 FQGNSA come from the germline V gene. V dropped 4 bases and J dropped 8; count of bases not matched to a gene: 8. The length of the CDR3 is 14 residues. CDR3 amino acids: CASSSIPTGDIQYF. The CDR3 DNA reads TGTGCCAGCAGCTCAATTCCTACAGGGGACATTCAGTACTTC.

This clone was seen a few times. The chain links TRBV6-4 to TRBJ1-6, with D unclear. Germline V gives CDR1 MRHNA, CDR2 SNTAGT. V gave up 6 bases and J gave up 2 bases, with 8 bases separating them. The CDR3 spans 14 residues. This chain's CDR3 is CASSSGTYNSPLHF. CDR3 nucleotide sequence: TGTGCCAGCAGCTCGGGGACCTATAATTCACCCCTCCACTTT.

The rearrangement joins TRBV7-2 to TRBJ1-1; 9 nucleotides line up with TRBD1. The CDR3 contains 15 residues. V was pared by 5 bases and J by 5 bases, with 9 bases of the junction left unmatched. Germline values: CDR1 SGHTA, CDR2 FQGNSA. CDR3 coding DNA: TGTGCCAGCAGCCGAATTGGGACAGGGTCAACTGAAGCTTTCTTT. Residues: CASSRIGTGSTEAFF.

Remarks on this clone: A junction end diverges from the germline sequence, so it may reflect a read error. This chain connects TRBV7-6 to TRBJ2-2; TRBD2 aligns across 11 bases. The CDR3 covers 16 residues. The V gene's germline CDR1 is SGHVS and CDR2 FNYEAQ. As DNA, the CDR3 is TGTGCCAGCAGCAGTAGCGGGGGGGCCCGGACCGAGGAGCTGTTTTTT. Encoded protein: CASSSSGGARTEELFF. Full variable domain (outside the CDR3, taken from reference TRBV7-6 and TRBJ2-2): GAGVSQSPRYKVTKRGQDVALRCDPISGHVSLYWYRQALGQGPEFLTYFNYEAQQDKSGLPNDRFSAERPEGSISTLTIQRTEQRDSAMYRCASSSSGGARTEELFFGEGSRLTVL.

V and J are TRBV6-1 and TRBJ1-5; maybe TRBD1 (5 bases). Germline CDR1 and CDR2: MNHNS and SASEGT. The ends were cut back, 3 bases at V and 3 bases at J, with 9 bases in the middle. CDR3 size: 14 residues. This chain's CDR3 is CASSDQGINQPQHF. The CDR3 DNA sequence: TGTGCCAGCAGTGACCAGGGAATCAATCAGCCCCAGCATTTT.

The chain is built from TRBV19 and TRBJ1-2; D not resolved. CDR3 length: 13 amino acids. Germline V gene data show CDR1 as LNHDA and CDR2 as SQIVND (reference sequence). The germline V and J ends were trimmed by 4 bases and 4 bases, with 10 bases remaining between them. The CDR3 protein is CASSTKQFYGYTF. For the CDR3, the DNA is TGTGCCAGTAGTACCAAACAGTTCTATGGCTACACCTTC.

This clone was seen only once. This chain links TRBV7-6 with TRBJ1-2, with 9 positions matching TRBD1. J gave up 0 bases and V 1 base, and 9 bases lay outside the gene matches. This CDR3 has 18 amino acids. Germline CDR1 SGHVS, CDR2 FNYEAQ. CDR3 in amino acids: CASSLEWDREGANYGYTF. CDR3 nucleotides: TGTGCCAGCAGCTTAGAGTGGGACAGGGAGGGTGCTAACTATGGCTACACCTTC.

Remarks on this clone: The same CDR3 can be traced to other DNA sequences in this sample. The chain couples TRBV5-1 to TRBJ2-5; D might be TRBD2 (6 bases). Germline V CDR1 and CDR2: SGHRS, YFSETQ. V was clipped by 4 bases and J by 5 bases, with 12 bases between them. The CDR3 spans 13 residues. CDR3 DNA: TGCGCCAGCAGCCTGGGAGGCGGGGAGACCCAGTACTTC. Translated, it gives CASSLGGGETQYF. Looking up the rest from reference TRBV5-1 and TRBJ2-5 gives the full variable domain: KAGVTQTPRYLIKTRGQQVTLSCSPISGHRSVSWYQQTPGQGLQFLFEYFSETQRNKGNFPGRFSGRQFSNSRSEMNVSTLELGDSALYLCASSLGGGETQYFGPGTRLLVL.

The V gene is TRBV6-4, the J gene TRBJ2-5, with D possibly being TRBD2 (6 bases). In germline, CDR1 is MRHNA, CDR2 SNTAGT. The length of the CDR3 is 15 residues. Deletions cut 1 base from V and 6 bases from J, with 15 bases between. Written as DNA, the CDR3 is TGTGCCAGCAGTGACTTCCCGACTAGTTGTCAGACCCAGTACTTC. Residues: CASSDFPTSCQTQYF.

The sample holds a few counts of this clone. The J gene is TRBJ2-2, the V gene TRBV4-2; tentative D call: TRBD2 (7 bases). Germline V gene lookup returns CDR1 LGHNA and CDR2 YNFKEQ. This CDR3 is built from 15 residues. Trimming took off 8 bases at V and 1 base at J, with 14 bases between the two ends. CDR3 nucleotide sequence: TGTGCCAGCGGGGGGGGGCAGATGAACACCGGGGAGCTGTTTTTT. This sequence encodes CASGGGQMNTGELFF.

The chain recombines TRBV7-9 with TRBJ2-1; D possibly corresponds to TRBD1 (6 bases). The CDR3 length is 17 residues. The germline V and J ends were trimmed by 5 bases and 4 bases, with 21 bases remaining between them. CDR1 and CDR2 from the germline V gene are SEHNR and FQNEAQ (reference sequence). This CDR3 reads CASSPLPYRDPYNEQFF. The CDR3, as DNA: TGTGCCAGCAGCCCCCTCCCCTACAGGGACCCATACAATGAGCAGTTCTTC.

The table lists this clone with a count of one. This chain uses TRBV21-1 with TRBJ1-5; the table's D gene call, TRBD1, was not cross checked with the DNA. TRBV21-1 counts as a pseudogene. This CDR3 comprises 13 residues. CDR3: CATEDSPNQPQHF. The CDR3 DNA reads as TGTGCCACCGAGGACAGTCCCAATCAGCCCCAGCATTTT.

The gene calls are TRBV7-9 and TRBJ1-6; no definite D call. The CDR3 runs to 12 residues. V was shortened by 8 bases and J by 6 bases, with 8 bases between the two germline ends. CDR1 SEHNR and CDR2 FQNEAQ come from the germline V gene (reference sequence). The CDR3 loop is CASRGLNSPLHF. The CDR3 DNA follows: TGTGCCAGCCGTGGGCTTAATTCACCCCTCCACTTT.

The V gene is TRBV18, the J gene TRBJ2-5; tentatively, D is TRBD1 (6 bases). Germline-derived CDR1 and CDR2 are KGHSH and LQKENI. CDR3 length: 15 residues. V shed 3 bases and J shed 4 bases, with 15 bases lying between them. The CDR3 protein is CASSPSNRARETQYF. The CDR3 nucleotides read TGTGCCAGCTCACCCTCCAACAGGGCTCGAGAGACCCAGTACTTC.

This clone was seen only a few times. The rearrangement joins TRBV6-5 to TRBJ2-1; 7 bases map to TRBD2. Germline V CDR1 and CDR2: MNHEY, SVGAGI. The V gene end was trimmed by 10 bases and the J gene end by 1 base; junction bases not matched to a gene: 4. The CDR3 loop spans 13 amino acids. The chain's CDR3 is CATKGGSYNEQFF. CDR3 bases: TGTGCCACAAAGGGAGGGTCCTACAATGAGCAGTTCTTC.

The gene calls are TRBV7-2 and TRBJ2-5; D is ambiguous. This CDR3 is 15 amino acids long. The V end was cut by 2 bases, the J end by 1 base, with 11 bases between. Germline CDR1 and CDR2: SGHTA and FQGNSA. The CDR3 DNA sequence: TGTGCCAGCAGCTTACTGAACTATGCCCAAGAGACCCAGTACTTC. It yields the protein CASSLLNYAQETQYF.

This clone occurred a few times. The chain has TRBV6-6 and TRBJ1-6; 9 nucleotides match TRBD1. The CDR3 length is 14 residues. Looked up from germline, CDR1 is MNHNY and CDR2 is SVGAGI (reference sequence). Trimming at V came to 2 bases and at J to 9 bases, leaving 2 bases not matched to a gene. In DNA, the CDR3 is TGTGCCAGCAGTTACGGACAGGGGTCTTCACCCCTCCACTTT. Translating gives CASSYGQGSSPLHF.

The V and J genes are TRBV4-3 and TRBJ1-1; 9 bases map to TRBD1. CDR3 size: 15 residues. After removal of 4 bases from V and 4 bases from J, the junction contained 7 bases not matched to a gene. The V gene's germline CDR1 is LGHNA and CDR2 YSLEER. The CDR3 spells CASSPQQGAITEAFF. In DNA form, the CDR3 reads TGCGCCAGCAGCCCACAACAGGGGGCTATCACTGAAGCTTTCTTT.

The chain has TRBV28 and TRBJ1-2; no firm D call. The CDR3 has 13 amino acids. The V end lost 6 bases, the J end lost 6 bases, and 14 bases lay between the germline ends. The V gene's germline CDR1 is MDHEN and CDR2 SYDVKM. DNA of the CDR3: TGTGCCAGCAGCCTCAGGAGGGCTGATGGCTACACCTTC. This gives the protein CASSLRRADGYTF.

This chain uses TRBV9 with TRBJ2-2; D remains ambiguous. This CDR3 has 16 amino acids. Germline CDR1 reads SGDLS; CDR2 reads YYNGEE. V was cut by 0 bases and J by 1 base, with 10 bases left in between. The CDR3 sequence is CASSVDPAGNTGELFF. CDR3 nucleotides: TGTGCCAGCAGCGTAGATCCGGCAGGGAACACCGGGGAGCTGTTTTTT. The full variable domain, in which reference TRBV9 and TRBJ2-2 provide the parts outside the CDR3, is DSGVTQTPKHLITATGQRVTLRCSPRSGDLSVYWYQQSLDQGLQFLIQYYNGEERAKGNILERFSAQQFPDLHSELNLSSLELGDSALYFCASSVDPAGNTGELFFGEGSRLTVL.

This clone was seen a single time. A much larger clone differs from this one at a single base, so this may be a read error. This rearrangement joins TRBV11-2 to TRBJ1-1; unclear D gene. Looked up from germline, CDR1 is SGHAT and CDR2 is FQNNGV. Trimming took off 1 base at V and 1 base at J, with 4 bases between the two ends. This CDR3 is 13 amino acids long. This CDR3 is CASSLGQNTEAFF. The CDR3 nucleotides read TGTGCCAGCAGCTTAGGACAGAACACTGAAGCTTTCTTT.

The chain recombines TRBV14 with TRBJ2-5, with a weak D call TRBD1 (5 bases). There are 14 residues in the CDR3. V shed 1 base and J shed 6 bases, with 12 bases lying between them. From germline, CDR1 is SGHDN and CDR2 FVKESK. CDR3 protein: CASSQVSRVKTQYF. The CDR3 DNA reads as TGTGCCAGCAGCCAAGTTAGCAGGGTGAAGACCCAGTACTTC. The complete variable domain, with remaining parts taken from reference TRBV14 and TRBJ2-5, reads EAGVTQFPSHSVIEKGQTVTLRCDPISGHDNLYWYRRVMGKEIKFLLHFVKESKQDESGMPNNRFLAERTGGTYSTLKVQPAELEDSGVYFCASSQVSRVKTQYFGPGTRLLVL.

This clone was seen repeatedly, ten times or more. The chain carries TRBV4-1 and TRBJ1-1; 7 bases line up with TRBD1. Germline CDR1 and CDR2: MGHRA and YSYEKL. Trimming took 2 bases from V and 1 from J; bases not matched to a gene: 4. The CDR3 runs to 15 residues. This chain's CDR3 is CASSQRTGSNTEAFF. As DNA, the CDR3 is TGCGCCAGCAGCCAACGGACAGGATCGAACACTGAAGCTTTCTTT.

The rearrangement uses TRBV6-6 and TRBJ2-2, with 8 bases aligning to TRBD1. Germline V gives CDR1 MNHNY, CDR2 SVGAGI (reference sequence). With V trimmed by 7 bases and J by 6 bases, 10 bases remained unmatched. The CDR3 length is 15 residues. In nucleotides, the CDR3 is TGTGCCAGCACCCCAGGGGGCGCATCCCCCGGGGAGCTGTTTTTT. As protein: CASTPGGASPGELFF.